Shown below are 6 T cell receptor beta chains from a single sample sequenced in a study of T cell repertoires in cytomegalovirus infection. TCRdb re-called the reads through MiXCR, storing one row per CDR3 protein. The data show hundreds of thousands of distinct CDR3 sequences, approximately 25% seen once. Sequenced input: CD8+ T cells from PBMCs. These receptors were obtained from a human donor in good health (CMV status not recorded). Some clones in this sample may be carry-over from other donors' samples.

The chain links TRBV20-1 to TRBJ2-7, with a possible D match to TRBD1 (5 bases). Trimming pared 5 bases from V and 0 bases from J, leaving 14 bases between. CDR3 size: 14 residues. Germline CDR1 DFQATT, CDR2 SNEGSKA (reference sequence). CDR3 amino acids: CSADDRVSSYEQYV. CDR3 nucleotides: TGCAGTGCTGACGACAGAGTGAGCTCCTACGAGCAGTACGTC.

A word on this clonotype: A much larger clone is a single base away; this may be a read error. Since the CDR3 does not end with the conserved phenylalanine or tryptophan, this likely comes from a read error. This chain uses TRBV7-4 with TRBJ2-7, with D perhaps matching TRBD1 or TRBD2 (5 bases each). The CDR3 covers 12 residues. With 5 bases removed from V and 7 bases from J, the gap between germline ends came to 12 bases. CDR1 and CDR2 from the germline V gene are SGHVT and SQSDAQ. CDR3 region: CASSPGPAEQYL. In DNA, the CDR3 is TGTGCCAGCAGCCCGGGACCTGCGGAGCAGTACCTC.

The J gene is TRBJ2-1, the V gene TRBV14; D unclear. With 4 bases removed from V and 4 bases from J, the gap between germline ends came to 11 bases. The CDR3 extends over 14 amino acids. Germline assignment: CDR1 SGHDN and CDR2 FVKESK. The CDR3: CASSPRIDYNEQFF. The CDR3 DNA follows: TGTGCCAGCAGCCCACGGATCGATTACAATGAGCAGTTCTTC.

This clonotype came up a few times. The chain combines TRBV4-1 with TRBJ1-2, with D possibly matching TRBD1 (6 bases). The length of the CDR3 is 15 residues. Looked up from germline, CDR1 is MGHRA and CDR2 is YSYEKL. The germline V and J ends were trimmed by 1 base and 2 bases, with 11 bases remaining between them. This CDR3 is CASSQVEGGNYGYTF. The CDR3 DNA sequence: TGCGCCAGCAGCCAAGTTGAAGGGGGGAACTATGGCTACACCTTC.

The chain recombines TRBV20-1 with TRBJ2-7; TRBD1 matches at 9 bases. Germline trimming cut 6 bases from V and 3 bases from J; bases unmatched to any gene: 3. This CDR3 spans 12 amino acids. In germline, CDR1 is DFQATT, CDR2 SNEGSKA (reference sequence). This CDR3 is CSAGQGNYEQYV. The DNA for the CDR3 is TGCAGTGCCGGACAGGGGAACTACGAGCAGTACGTC.

Ten or more counts support this clonotype. The CDR3 spells CASSLPSGRNTDTQYF. CDR3 in DNA: TGTGCCAGCAGCTTACCTTCCGGGCGGAACACAGATACGCAGTATTTT. This chain links TRBV7-8 with TRBJ2-3; D remains unclear. This CDR3 is 16 amino acids long. V was clipped by 2 bases and J by 2 bases, with 14 bases between them. Germline-derived CDR1 and CDR2 are SGHVS and FQNEAQ.